A single sample gave rise to the 8 T cell receptor beta chains below, sequenced in a study of cytomegalovirus exposure and HLA in healthy donors. The PCR ran on 60 Vbeta and 13 Jbeta primers. Some clones are missing from TCRdb's copy, which holds only in-frame ones; the method was immunoSEQ multiplex PCR. The table shows about 140,000 clones, with around 80% occurring only once. The sequenced material came from PBMCs. These receptors originate from a woman aged 55-69 years in good health and CMV-seropositive.

The chain combines TRBV15 with TRBJ2-3; D unresolved. This CDR3 has 13 amino acids. From germline, CDR1 is LNHNV and CDR2 YYDKDF (reference sequence). V was trimmed by 2 bases and J by 4 bases, leaving 7 bases between them. The CDR3 spells CATSRPTADTQYF. The CDR3 nucleotides read TGTGCCACCAGCAGACCTACCGCAGATACGCAGTATTTT.

The V call is TRBV18, the J call TRBJ1-4; no definite D call. The CDR3 sequence is 16 residues long. Germline-derived CDR1 and CDR2 are KGHSH and LQKENI. V was trimmed by 2 bases and J by 4 bases, leaving 14 bases between them. CDR3 sequence (DNA): TGTGCCAGCTCACCAGGGTCATGGAACAGTAATGAAAAACTGTTTTTT. Translated, it gives CASSPGSWNSNEKLFF. The complete variable domain, with remaining parts taken from reference TRBV18 and TRBJ1-4, reads NAGVMQNPRHLVRRRGQEARLRCSPMKGHSHVYWYRQLPEEGLKFMVYLQKENIIDESGMPKERFSAEFPKEGPSILRIQQVVRGDSAAYFCASSPGSWNSNEKLFFGSGTQLSVL.

The V gene is TRBV6-5, the J gene TRBJ2-5; TRBD2 might be the D (5 bases). Near its end, the DNA agrees better with TRBJ2-7, so the J call may be wrong. CDR1 and CDR2 from the germline V gene are MNHEY and SVGAGI. The CDR3 runs 13 residues. CDR3 residues: CASSDPGLREQYF. The CDR3 nucleotides read TGTGCCAGCAGCGACCCGGGGTTGCGCGAGCAGTACTTC.

This chain connects TRBV9 to TRBJ2-7; 9 positions match TRBD2. Germline-derived CDR1 and CDR2 are SGDLS and YYNGEE. The V and J ends lost 6 bases and 6 bases, in that order; junction bases with no gene match: 13. The CDR3 runs to 15 residues. The CDR3 nucleotides are TGTGCCAGCAACCTAGGCGCGGGAGGGCCCATCGAGCAGTACTTC. This translates into CASNLGAGGPIEQYF.

This chain connects TRBV27 to TRBJ2-2; 13 bases match TRBD2. The germline V gene has CDR1 MNHEY and CDR2 SMNVEV (reference sequence). This CDR3 is 19 amino acids long. Germline trimming cut 5 bases from V and 7 bases from J; bases unmatched to any gene: 16. The CDR3: CASSPTPGTSGNDNGELFF. CDR3 sequence (DNA): TGTGCCAGCAGTCCAACCCCCGGGACTAGCGGGAACGATAACGGGGAGCTGTTTTTT.

The V gene is TRBV19, the J gene TRBJ2-5, with D possibly matching TRBD2 (5 bases). The length of the CDR3 is 17 residues. Germline V lookup: CDR1 LNHDA, CDR2 SQIVND (reference sequence). V shed 1 base and J shed 3 bases, with 18 bases lying between them. The CDR3: CASSIVSGGGLKETQYF. CDR3 DNA: TGTGCCAGTAGTATAGTGTCCGGCGGAGGTCTGAAAGAGACCCAGTACTTC.

The chain combines TRBV7-2 with TRBJ2-2; 8 bases match TRBD2. The V segment lost 5 bases and the J segment 1 base; nucleotides outside the gene matches: 3. Germline assignment: CDR1 SGHTA and CDR2 FQGNSA. The CDR3 sequence is 15 residues long. CDR3: CASSPLAGNTGELFF. The CDR3 nucleotides read TGTGCCAGCAGCCCGCTAGCGGGGAACACCGGGGAGCTGTTTTTT.

Of note for this clone: Different DNA sequences within this sample yield the same CDR3. This rearrangement joins TRBV12-5 to TRBJ1-1, with D possibly matching TRBD1 (6 bases). V was pared by 6 bases and J by 11 bases, with 16 bases between. The CDR3 extends over 12 amino acids. Looked up from germline, CDR1 is LGHNT and CDR2 is FRNRAP. This CDR3 is CASGPNTGRAFF. The CDR3 nucleotides are TGTGCTAGTGGCCCAAACACAGGGCGCGCTTTCTTT.